The entry below gives a single TCR beta chain sequence along with its context. The CDR3 extends over 14 amino acids. The V end was cut by 1 base, the J end by 5 bases, with 11 bases between. CDR1 and CDR2 from the germline V gene are SGHTA and FQGNSA. Per the original methods: The assay estimated nucleated cells by amplifying reference gene primers. The assay was immunoSEQ multiplex PCR, and TCRdb's table has in-frame clones only and misses some. The V and J calls and clone size are taken from that table; D and trimming were inferred from the DNA. The sample includes a few hundred thousand clones, more than 75% of them seen just once. This sample is drawn from a study of blood T cell repertoires in COVID-19. Study-level information: Samples came from the United States, Italy and Spain, spanning acute and convalescent COVID-19. From T cells, B-cell-depleted T cells, or PBMCs came the material, which was cDNA or gDNA.

This chain links TRBV7-2 with TRBJ1-1, with TRBD1 as a possible D gene (6 bases). This TCR was sampled from a human donor in a cohort sampled during active COVID-19. Input material: peripheral blood. The CDR3 DNA follows: TGTGCCAGCAGCTTAGGGGGGCCGGGGACTGAAGCTTTCTTT. Translated, it gives CASSLGGPGTEAFF.